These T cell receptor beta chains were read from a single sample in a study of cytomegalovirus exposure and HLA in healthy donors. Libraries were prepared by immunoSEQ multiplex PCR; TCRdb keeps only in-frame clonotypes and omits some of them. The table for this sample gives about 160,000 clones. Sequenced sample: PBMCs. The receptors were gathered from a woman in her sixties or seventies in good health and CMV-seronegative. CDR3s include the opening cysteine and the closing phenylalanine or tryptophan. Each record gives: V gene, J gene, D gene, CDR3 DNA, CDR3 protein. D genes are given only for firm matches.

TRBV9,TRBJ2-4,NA,TGTGCCAGCAGCGTAGAGGACAGTCCAGAAAACATTCAGTACTTC,CASSVEDSPENIQYF
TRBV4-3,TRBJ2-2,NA,TGCGCCAGCAGCCAAGAAGGGGTAGTGGATTCGAACACCGGGGAGCTGTTTTTT,CASSQEGVVDSNTGELFF
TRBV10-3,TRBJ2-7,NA,TGTGCCATCAATGACGTGCAGGGCTCCTACGAGCAGTACTTC,CAINDVQGSYEQYF
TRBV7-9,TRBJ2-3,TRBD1,TGTGCCAGCAGCCGTGGCCCGGGACAGCGTGGGCCAGATACGCAGTATTTT,CASSRGPGQRGPDTQYF
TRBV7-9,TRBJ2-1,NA,TGTGCCAGCTCCCAGGGGAGCTCCTACAATGAGCAGTTCTTC,CASSQGSSYNEQFF
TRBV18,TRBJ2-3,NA,TGTGCCAGCTCACCGTCTAGCGGCACAGATACGCAGTATTTT,CASSPSSGTDTQYF
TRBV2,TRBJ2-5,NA,TGTGCCAGCAGTAAACAGGGTAGGGAAGAGACCCAGTACTTC,CASSKQGREETQYF
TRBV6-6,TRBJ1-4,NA,TGTGCCAGCAGTCCATGGGGGGTTTGGGAAAAACTGTTTTTT,CASSPWGVWEKLFF
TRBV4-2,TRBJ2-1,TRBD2,TGTGCCAGCAGCCAAGATCCCCAGCGACGGGGGGATGAGCAGTTCTTC,CASSQDPQRRGDEQFF
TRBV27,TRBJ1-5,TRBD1,TGTGCCAGCGGACAGGGGGATAGCAATCAGCCCCAGCATTTT,CASGQGDSNQPQHF
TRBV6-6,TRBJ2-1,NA,TGTGCCAGTAATAGGAGGCCCTCCTACAATGAGCAGTTCTTC,CASNRRPSYNEQFF
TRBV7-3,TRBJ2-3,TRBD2,TGTGCCAGCAGCTCTTACATGGGACTAGCGGCGGGGGGTACGCAGTATTTT,CASSSYMGLAAGGTQYF
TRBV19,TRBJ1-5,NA,TGTGCCAGTAGTCGCCGGAATCAGCCCCAGCATTTT,CASSRRNQPQHF
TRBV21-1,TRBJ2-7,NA,TGTGCCAGCACCACCGTCAGACTAGCGGGAGGGCCGAATCCCGCCTACGAGCAGTACTTC,CASTTVRLAGGPNPAYEQYF
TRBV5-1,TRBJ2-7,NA,TGCGCCAGCAGCGCCACAACAGGGTTAGCTGGCTACGAGCAGTACTTC,CASSATTGLAGYEQYF
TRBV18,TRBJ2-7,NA,TGTGCCAGCTCACGACAGGGGAGGGGAGAGCAGTACTTC,CASSRQGRGEQYF
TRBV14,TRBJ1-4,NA,TGTGCCAGCAGCCAAGATCGAGTAAGACAGTATAAACTGTTTTTT,CASSQDRVRQYKLFF
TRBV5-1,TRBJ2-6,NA,TGCGCCAGCAGCTTGGGGAGGTCTGGGGCCAACGTCCTGACTTTC,CASSLGRSGANVLTF
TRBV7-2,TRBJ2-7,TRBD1,TGTGCCAGCAGCTTAGTCTGGACAGGGCCTATTAGCTCCTACGAGCAGTACTTC,CASSLVWTGPISSYEQYF
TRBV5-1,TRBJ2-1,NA,TGCGCCAGCAGCGCGTTAAACGACAATGAGCAGTTCTTC,CASSALNDNEQFF
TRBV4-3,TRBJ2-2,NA,TGCGCCAGCAGCCAACCTAGGGGGGGGCGTCGGGAGCTGTTTTTT,CASSQPRGGRRELFF
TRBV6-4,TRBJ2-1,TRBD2,TGTGCCAGCAGTGGCCCGGGACTAGCGGATGAGCAGTTCTTC,CASSGPGLADEQFF
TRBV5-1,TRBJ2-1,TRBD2,TGCGCCAGCAGCCCCCCCGTCTTAGCGGGAGGGGGTGAGCAGTTCTTC,CASSPPVLAGGGEQFF
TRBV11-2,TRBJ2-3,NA,TGTGCCAGCAGCCCGTATTCATTTAATACAGGTGGGGCAGATACGCAGTATTTT,CASSPYSFNTGGADTQYF
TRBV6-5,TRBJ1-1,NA,TGTGCCAGCAGTTACCGGGGTCAGACTGAAGCTTTCTTT,CASSYRGQTEAFF
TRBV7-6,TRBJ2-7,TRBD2,TGTGCCAGCAGCTCGGGGGGGTATCTTTCCTACGAGCAGTACTTC,CASSSGGYLSYEQYF
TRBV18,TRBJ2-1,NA,TGTGCCAGCTCACCACCGCGGGGCCTCAATGAGCAGTTCTTC,CASSPPRGLNEQFF
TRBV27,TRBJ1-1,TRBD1,TGTGCCAGCAGTCGGGACAGCAGCTACTTAATTACGAACACTGAAGCTTTCTTT,CASSRDSSYLITNTEAFF
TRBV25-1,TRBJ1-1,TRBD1,TGTGCCAGTCGTCGGCCGGGACAGGGGAACACTGAAGCTTTCTTT,CASRRPGQGNTEAFF